The rows below give T cell receptor beta chains drawn from one sample of a study of siplizumab effects on memory and regulatory T cells. Assay: immunoSEQ multiplex PCR; the TCRdb copy retains only in-frame clones and omits some. The sample consists of about 120,000 clones, 85% to 95% of them appearing once. Sequencing was carried out using non-Treg CD4+ T cells sorted from blood. These TCRs come from a human donor in good health. Both conserved end residues are part of each CDR3. The D gene is left open where the match is weak. Rows may omit the clone size; those that give it use once, few, many or a size class.

V gene	CDR3 length	clone size	D gene	J gene	CDR3 DNA	CDR3 protein
TRBV6-6	15	.	TRBD1	TRBJ1-3	TGTGCCAGCAGTTCCACTACAGGGGATAGAAACACCATATATTTT	CASSSTTGDRNTIYF
TRBV5-6	11	.	.	TRBJ2-3	TGTGCCAGCAGCGTCGGTGGGGTAGTGTATTTT	CASSVGGVVYF
TRBV4-2	18	.	TRBD2	TRBJ2-1	TGTGCCAGCAGCCAAGCACGTGGAACATCGGGGGGATACGCTGAGCAGTTCTTC	CASSQARGTSGGYAEQFF
TRBV7-9	14	.	.	TRBJ1-6	TGTGCCAGCAGCTTAGGACAGGTTAGGGACACCCTCCACTTT	CASSLGQVRDTLHF
TRBV27	17	.	.	TRBJ1-2	TGTGCCAGCAGTTTATGGCCGTTGGAGCACAACCCCTATGGCTACACCTTC	CASSLWPLEHNPYGYTF
TRBV4-2	15	once	.	TRBJ2-1	TGTGCCAGCAGCCAAGAAAGACAGGTTAACAATGAGCAGTTCTTC	CASSQERQVNNEQFF
TRBV7-9	14	.	TRBD1	TRBJ1-1	TGTGCCAGCAGCGACTATAACCCGACAGGGGAAGCTTTCTTT	CASSDYNPTGEAFF
TRBV6-1	15	.	.	TRBJ2-5	TGTGCCAGCAGTGAACGGAAACAGGGTCAAGAGACCCAGTACTTC	CASSERKQGQETQYF
TRBV28	13	.	.	TRBJ1-3	TGTGCCAGCAGCCCAGGGGACGGAAACACCATATATTTT	CASSPGDGNTIYF
TRBV20-1	10	.	.	TRBJ2-7	TGCAGCGCTCAGGGCAGCGAGCAGTACTTC	CSAQGSEQYF
TRBV21-1	15	.	.	TRBJ2-1	TGTGCCAGCAGCAAAGGAGGGGGGTCCCACAATGAGCAGTTCTTC	CASSKGGGSHNEQFF
TRBV5-4	14	.	.	TRBJ2-1	TGTGCCAGCAGCTTGGCCCCGGGGGACAATGAGCAGTTCTTC	CASSLAPGDNEQFF
TRBV5-1	16	few	.	TRBJ1-1	TGCGCCAGCAGCGGAGGGGTCGGGGGCCTGAACACTGAAGCTTTCTTT	CASSGGVGGLNTEAFF
TRBV6-1	15	.	.	TRBJ1-5	TGTGCCAGCAGTGATTCAGGGCGAGGCAATCAGCCCCAGCATTTT	CASSDSGRGNQPQHF
TRBV6-1	12	.	.	TRBJ2-1	TGTGCCAGCAGTGACCAGGTTGGCGAGCAGTTCTTC	CASSDQVGEQFF
TRBV10-2	13	.	.	TRBJ1-5	TGCGCCAGCACCCATAATAGCAATCAGCCCCAGCATTTT	CASTHNSNQPQHF
TRBV7-2	16	.	.	TRBJ2-2	TGTGCCAGCAGCGCAGTAAGCGGTACGAGCACCGGGGAGCTGTTTTTT	CASSAVSGTSTGELFF
TRBV7-9	15	.	.	TRBJ2-3	TGTGCCAGCAGCCGCACACGGGACAACACAGATACGCAGTATTTT	CASSRTRDNTDTQYF
TRBV7-9	16	.	.	TRBJ1-2	TGTGCCAGCAGCCCAAGGGTGCAGGCAAACTACTATGGCTACACCTTC	CASSPRVQANYYGYTF
TRBV5-1	14	.	.	TRBJ2-5	TGCGCCACGAGGACAGGGAGGGCGGGAGAGACCCAGTACTTC	CATRTGRAGETQYF
TRBV5-6	13	.	.	TRBJ1-2	TGTGCCAGCAGCTTGCGGGGGGCGGGTGGCTACACCTTC	CASSLRGAGGYTF
TRBV5-6	14	once	.	TRBJ1-1	TGTGCCAGCAGCTCGGGACCCGGGTACACTGAAGCTTTCTTT	CASSSGPGYTEAFF
TRBV6-1	14	once	.	TRBJ1-4	TGTGCCAGCAGTGAGGGGGGAACTAATGAAAAACTGTTTTTT	CASSEGGTNEKLFF
TRBV10-1	14	once	TRBD1	TRBJ2-1	TGCGCCAGCAGTGACGGGACAGGGTTCTATGAGCAGTTCTTC	CASSDGTGFYEQFF
TRBV28	14	.	.	TRBJ2-2	TGTGCCAGCAGTTTTCAGGGGCGGACCGGGGAGCTGTTTTTT	CASSFQGRTGELFF
TRBV18	13	few	.	TRBJ2-1	TGTGCCAGCTCACCTAGTCCAATCAATGAGCAGTTCTTC	CASSPSPINEQFF